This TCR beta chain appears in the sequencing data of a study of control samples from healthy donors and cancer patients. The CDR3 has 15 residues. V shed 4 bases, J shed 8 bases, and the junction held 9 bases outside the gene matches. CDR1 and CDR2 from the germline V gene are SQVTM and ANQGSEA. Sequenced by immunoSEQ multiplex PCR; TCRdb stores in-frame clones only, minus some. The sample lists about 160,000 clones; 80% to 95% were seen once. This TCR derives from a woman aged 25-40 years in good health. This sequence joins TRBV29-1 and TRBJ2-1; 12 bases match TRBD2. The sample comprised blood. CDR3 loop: CSVGETSGRRDEQFF. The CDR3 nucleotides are TGCAGCGTTGGAGAGACTAGCGGGAGACGGGATGAGCAGTTCTTC.